The rows below give T cell receptor beta chains drawn from one sample of a study of shared clonotypes between healthy human individuals. TCRdb's table, derived via immunoSEQ multiplex PCR, lists solely in-frame clones and lacks some. Among some 2,400,000 clones, roughly 95% were seen once, and the ten largest hold 0.1% to 0.15%. Specimen: naive CD4+ T cells sorted from blood. Receptors were obtained from a young man in good health. The CDR3 runs from the conserved cysteine through the conserved F or W. A D gene is named only where the DNA matches it firmly. Expanded clones get a size class; other rows say once, few or many, or leave the size out.

d_gene: TRBD1
j_gene: TRBJ1-2
abundance: -
v_gene: TRBV4-2
CDR3nt: TGTGCCAGCAGCCAAGAGATCTGGGACAGCATAGGGAGCACCTTC
CDR3aa: CASSQEIWDSIGSTF

d_gene: -
j_gene: TRBJ2-7
abundance: -
v_gene: TRBV5-4
CDR3nt: TGTGCCAGCAGCTTGAAGAGCTCCTACGAGCAGTACTTC
CDR3aa: CASSLKSSYEQYF

d_gene: TRBD2
j_gene: TRBJ2-3
abundance: once
v_gene: TRBV29-1
CDR3nt: TGCAGCCATAGCGGGGGGCCCACAGATACGCAGTATTTT
CDR3aa: CSHSGGPTDTQYF

d_gene: TRBD2
j_gene: TRBJ2-2
abundance: -
v_gene: TRBV4-1
CDR3nt: TGCGCCAGCAGCCAAGCCCTGGGACTAGCGTTCGGGGAGCTGTTTTTT
CDR3aa: CASSQALGLAFGELFF

d_gene: TRBD1
j_gene: TRBJ1-2
abundance: -
v_gene: TRBV15
CDR3nt: TGTGCCACCAGCAGGGGACAGCCCTACTATGGCTACACCTTC
CDR3aa: CATSRGQPYYGYTF

d_gene: -
j_gene: TRBJ1-5
abundance: -
v_gene: TRBV6-1
CDR3nt: TGTGCCAGCAACGGGTATAGCAATCAGCCCCAGCATTTT
CDR3aa: CASNGYSNQPQHF

d_gene: TRBD2
j_gene: TRBJ2-5
abundance: -
v_gene: TRBV10-1
CDR3nt: TGCGCCAGCAGTGAAACAAGCGGGAGACCCCAAGAGACCCAGTACTTC
CDR3aa: CASSETSGRPQETQYF

d_gene: -
j_gene: TRBJ2-6
abundance: -
v_gene: TRBV9
CDR3nt: TGTGCCAGCAGCCCAACGACAGGAGGTTCTGGGGCCAACGTCCTGACTTTC
CDR3aa: CASSPTTGGSGANVLTF

d_gene: TRBD1
j_gene: TRBJ2-7
abundance: -
v_gene: TRBV19
CDR3nt: TGTGCCAGTAGTCTCCAGGGGGCGCGGACTCTCGAGCAGTACTTC
CDR3aa: CASSLQGARTLEQYF

d_gene: -
j_gene: TRBJ1-1
abundance: -
v_gene: TRBV9
CDR3nt: TGTGCCAGCAGCGTAGTTGAGGATACCACTGAAGCTTTCTTT
CDR3aa: CASSVVEDTTEAFF

d_gene: -
j_gene: TRBJ2-7
abundance: -
v_gene: TRBV28
CDR3nt: TGTGCCAGCAGTCCCGCCGGCGCCTACGAGCAGTACTTC
CDR3aa: CASSPAGAYEQYF

d_gene: -
j_gene: TRBJ2-1
abundance: -
v_gene: TRBV5-1
CDR3nt: TGCGCCAGCAGCTTGGGTGGGGGCGGTCGGGCCAATGAGCAGTTCTTC
CDR3aa: CASSLGGGGRANEQFF

d_gene: -
j_gene: TRBJ2-3
abundance: -
v_gene: TRBV7-9
CDR3nt: TGTGCCAGCAGCCGAAGTAGGACGTCTAGCGAAGATACGCAGTATTTT
CDR3aa: CASSRSRTSSEDTQYF

d_gene: TRBD2
j_gene: TRBJ2-3
abundance: -
v_gene: TRBV5-1
CDR3nt: TGCGCCAGCAGCTTGGCCACTAGCGGGCTCACAGATACGCAGTATTTT
CDR3aa: CASSLATSGLTDTQYF

d_gene: -
j_gene: TRBJ2-1
abundance: -
v_gene: TRBV7-3
CDR3nt: TGTGCCAGCAGCTTCCCCGGGAATGAGCAGTTCTTC
CDR3aa: CASSFPGNEQFF

d_gene: TRBD1
j_gene: TRBJ1-2
abundance: once
v_gene: TRBV29-1
CDR3nt: TGCAGCGCCGGGGACAGGGCTAACTATGGCTACACCTTC
CDR3aa: CSAGDRANYGYTF

d_gene: -
j_gene: TRBJ1-1
abundance: -
v_gene: TRBV5-1
CDR3nt: TGCGCCAGCAGCTTGGTGGGGTTGGGCACTGAAGCTTTCTTT
CDR3aa: CASSLVGLGTEAFF

d_gene: -
j_gene: TRBJ2-7
abundance: -
v_gene: TRBV19
CDR3nt: TGTGCCAGTAGTACAGGGACCTCGCTCTACGAGCAGTACTTC
CDR3aa: CASSTGTSLYEQYF

d_gene: -
j_gene: TRBJ1-1
abundance: -
v_gene: TRBV10-3
CDR3nt: TGTGCCACCTCGAGGGATCTGAACACTGAAGCTTTCTTT
CDR3aa: CATSRDLNTEAFF

d_gene: TRBD1
j_gene: TRBJ2-1
abundance: -
v_gene: TRBV11-1
CDR3nt: TGTGCCAGCAGCTTTGCCGGGACAGGAATACAGAATGAGCAGTTCTTC
CDR3aa: CASSFAGTGIQNEQFF

d_gene: -
j_gene: TRBJ2-6
abundance: once
v_gene: TRBV5-1
CDR3nt: TGCGCCAGCAGCTTGGGAGGCGGCTTCAACGTCCTGACTTTC
CDR3aa: CASSLGGGFNVLTF

d_gene: TRBD2
j_gene: TRBJ2-7
abundance: -
v_gene: TRBV6-4
CDR3nt: TGTGCCAGCGGAAGGACTAGCTGCGTCTCCGAGCAGTACTTC
CDR3aa: CASGRTSCVSEQYF

d_gene: TRBD2
j_gene: TRBJ2-3
abundance: -
v_gene: TRBV6-5
CDR3nt: TGTGCCAGCAAGCTTCGACTAGCGGTCACAGATACGCAGTATTTT
CDR3aa: CASKLRLAVTDTQYF

d_gene: TRBD1
j_gene: TRBJ1-2
abundance: -
v_gene: TRBV7-9
CDR3nt: TGTGCCAGCAGCTTAGGGGGACAGGGGCGCAACTATGGCTACACCTTC
CDR3aa: CASSLGGQGRNYGYTF